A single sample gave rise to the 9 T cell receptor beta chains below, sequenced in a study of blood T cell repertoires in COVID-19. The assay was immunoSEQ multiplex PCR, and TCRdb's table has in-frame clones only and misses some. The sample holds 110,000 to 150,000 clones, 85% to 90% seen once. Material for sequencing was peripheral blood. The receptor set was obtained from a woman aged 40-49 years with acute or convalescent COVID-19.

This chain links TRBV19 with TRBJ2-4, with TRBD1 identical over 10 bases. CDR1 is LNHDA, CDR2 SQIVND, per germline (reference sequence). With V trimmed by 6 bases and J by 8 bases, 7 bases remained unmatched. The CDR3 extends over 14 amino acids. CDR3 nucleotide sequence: TGTGCCAGTAGCCTGGGACAGGGGTGGGACATTCAGTACTTC. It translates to CASSLGQGWDIQYF.

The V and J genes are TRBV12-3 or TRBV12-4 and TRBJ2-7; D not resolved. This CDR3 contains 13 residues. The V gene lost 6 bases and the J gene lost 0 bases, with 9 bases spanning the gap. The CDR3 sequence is CASSPWLSYEQYF. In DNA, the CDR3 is TGTGCCAGCAGCCCCTGGCTCTCCTACGAGCAGTACTTC.

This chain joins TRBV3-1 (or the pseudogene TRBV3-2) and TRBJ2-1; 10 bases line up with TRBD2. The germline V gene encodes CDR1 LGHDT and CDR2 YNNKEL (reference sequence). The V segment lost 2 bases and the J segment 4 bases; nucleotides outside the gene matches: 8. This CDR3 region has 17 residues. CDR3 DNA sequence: TGTGCCAGCAGCCAACCTCCCACTAGCGGGGTATACAATGAGCAGTTCTTC. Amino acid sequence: CASSQPPTSGVYNEQFF.

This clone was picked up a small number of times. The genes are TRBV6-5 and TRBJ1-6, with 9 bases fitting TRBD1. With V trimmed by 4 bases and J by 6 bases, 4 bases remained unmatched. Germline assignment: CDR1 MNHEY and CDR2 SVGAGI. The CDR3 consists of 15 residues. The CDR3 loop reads CASSFSGQGNSPLHF. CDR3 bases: TGTGCCAGCAGTTTTTCGGGACAGGGTAATTCACCCCTCCACTTT.

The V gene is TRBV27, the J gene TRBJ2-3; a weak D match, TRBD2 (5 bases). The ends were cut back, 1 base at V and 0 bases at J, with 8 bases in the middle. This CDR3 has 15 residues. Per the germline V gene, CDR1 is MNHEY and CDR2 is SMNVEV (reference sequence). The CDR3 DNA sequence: TGTGCCAGCAGTTTATTCGGGGTGAGCACAGATACGCAGTATTTT. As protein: CASSLFGVSTDTQYF.

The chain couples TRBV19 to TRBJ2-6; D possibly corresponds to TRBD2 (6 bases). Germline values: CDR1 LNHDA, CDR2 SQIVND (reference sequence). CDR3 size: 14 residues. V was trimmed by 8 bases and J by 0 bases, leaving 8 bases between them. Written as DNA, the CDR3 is TGTGCCAGTCGGGACTCCTCTGGGGCCAACGTCCTGACTTTC. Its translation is CASRDSSGANVLTF.

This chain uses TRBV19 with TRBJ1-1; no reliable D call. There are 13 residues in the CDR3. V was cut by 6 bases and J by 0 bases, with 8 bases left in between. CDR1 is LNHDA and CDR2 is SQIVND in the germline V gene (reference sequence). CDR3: CASSPPVNTEAFF. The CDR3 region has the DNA TGTGCCAGTAGCCCACCGGTGAACACTGAAGCTTTCTTT.

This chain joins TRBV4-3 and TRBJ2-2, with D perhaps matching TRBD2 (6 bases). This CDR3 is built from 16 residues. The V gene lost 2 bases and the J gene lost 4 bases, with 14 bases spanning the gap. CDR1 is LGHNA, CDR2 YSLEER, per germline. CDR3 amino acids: CASSQLAEAATGELFF. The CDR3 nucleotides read TGCGCCAGCAGCCAATTAGCGGAGGCAGCCACCGGGGAGCTGTTTTTT.

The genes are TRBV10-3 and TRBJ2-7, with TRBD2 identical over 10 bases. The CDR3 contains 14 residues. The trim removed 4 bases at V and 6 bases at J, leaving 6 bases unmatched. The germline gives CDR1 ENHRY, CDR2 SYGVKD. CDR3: CAISGSGGALEQYF. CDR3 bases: TGTGCCATCAGTGGAAGCGGGGGGGCTCTCGAGCAGTACTTC.